What follows describes a single T cell receptor beta chain. The data were obtained in a study of coeliac disease. Clones were read by immunoSEQ multiplex PCR, and TCRdb kept only the in-frame ones, dropping some. The profile covers several thousand clones, with more than 65% appearing a single time and 8% to 10% taken by the ten largest. Cells were frozen in aliquots of 500,000, and one aliquot per fraction was sequenced. The receptor was isolated from a young man with celiac disease. The sequencing input was intraepithelial lymphocytes from the gut.

The CDR3 bases are TGTGCCAGCAGCAATCGAAGGGAGAACAATGAGCAGTTCTTC. It is translated as CASSNRRENNEQFF. The chain employs TRBV7-9 and TRBJ2-1, with D perhaps matching TRBD2 (5 bases). The V end lost 5 bases, the J end lost 5 bases, and 13 bases lay between the germline ends. The CDR3 loop spans 14 amino acids. Germline CDR1 reads SEHNR; CDR2 reads FQNEAQ (reference sequence).